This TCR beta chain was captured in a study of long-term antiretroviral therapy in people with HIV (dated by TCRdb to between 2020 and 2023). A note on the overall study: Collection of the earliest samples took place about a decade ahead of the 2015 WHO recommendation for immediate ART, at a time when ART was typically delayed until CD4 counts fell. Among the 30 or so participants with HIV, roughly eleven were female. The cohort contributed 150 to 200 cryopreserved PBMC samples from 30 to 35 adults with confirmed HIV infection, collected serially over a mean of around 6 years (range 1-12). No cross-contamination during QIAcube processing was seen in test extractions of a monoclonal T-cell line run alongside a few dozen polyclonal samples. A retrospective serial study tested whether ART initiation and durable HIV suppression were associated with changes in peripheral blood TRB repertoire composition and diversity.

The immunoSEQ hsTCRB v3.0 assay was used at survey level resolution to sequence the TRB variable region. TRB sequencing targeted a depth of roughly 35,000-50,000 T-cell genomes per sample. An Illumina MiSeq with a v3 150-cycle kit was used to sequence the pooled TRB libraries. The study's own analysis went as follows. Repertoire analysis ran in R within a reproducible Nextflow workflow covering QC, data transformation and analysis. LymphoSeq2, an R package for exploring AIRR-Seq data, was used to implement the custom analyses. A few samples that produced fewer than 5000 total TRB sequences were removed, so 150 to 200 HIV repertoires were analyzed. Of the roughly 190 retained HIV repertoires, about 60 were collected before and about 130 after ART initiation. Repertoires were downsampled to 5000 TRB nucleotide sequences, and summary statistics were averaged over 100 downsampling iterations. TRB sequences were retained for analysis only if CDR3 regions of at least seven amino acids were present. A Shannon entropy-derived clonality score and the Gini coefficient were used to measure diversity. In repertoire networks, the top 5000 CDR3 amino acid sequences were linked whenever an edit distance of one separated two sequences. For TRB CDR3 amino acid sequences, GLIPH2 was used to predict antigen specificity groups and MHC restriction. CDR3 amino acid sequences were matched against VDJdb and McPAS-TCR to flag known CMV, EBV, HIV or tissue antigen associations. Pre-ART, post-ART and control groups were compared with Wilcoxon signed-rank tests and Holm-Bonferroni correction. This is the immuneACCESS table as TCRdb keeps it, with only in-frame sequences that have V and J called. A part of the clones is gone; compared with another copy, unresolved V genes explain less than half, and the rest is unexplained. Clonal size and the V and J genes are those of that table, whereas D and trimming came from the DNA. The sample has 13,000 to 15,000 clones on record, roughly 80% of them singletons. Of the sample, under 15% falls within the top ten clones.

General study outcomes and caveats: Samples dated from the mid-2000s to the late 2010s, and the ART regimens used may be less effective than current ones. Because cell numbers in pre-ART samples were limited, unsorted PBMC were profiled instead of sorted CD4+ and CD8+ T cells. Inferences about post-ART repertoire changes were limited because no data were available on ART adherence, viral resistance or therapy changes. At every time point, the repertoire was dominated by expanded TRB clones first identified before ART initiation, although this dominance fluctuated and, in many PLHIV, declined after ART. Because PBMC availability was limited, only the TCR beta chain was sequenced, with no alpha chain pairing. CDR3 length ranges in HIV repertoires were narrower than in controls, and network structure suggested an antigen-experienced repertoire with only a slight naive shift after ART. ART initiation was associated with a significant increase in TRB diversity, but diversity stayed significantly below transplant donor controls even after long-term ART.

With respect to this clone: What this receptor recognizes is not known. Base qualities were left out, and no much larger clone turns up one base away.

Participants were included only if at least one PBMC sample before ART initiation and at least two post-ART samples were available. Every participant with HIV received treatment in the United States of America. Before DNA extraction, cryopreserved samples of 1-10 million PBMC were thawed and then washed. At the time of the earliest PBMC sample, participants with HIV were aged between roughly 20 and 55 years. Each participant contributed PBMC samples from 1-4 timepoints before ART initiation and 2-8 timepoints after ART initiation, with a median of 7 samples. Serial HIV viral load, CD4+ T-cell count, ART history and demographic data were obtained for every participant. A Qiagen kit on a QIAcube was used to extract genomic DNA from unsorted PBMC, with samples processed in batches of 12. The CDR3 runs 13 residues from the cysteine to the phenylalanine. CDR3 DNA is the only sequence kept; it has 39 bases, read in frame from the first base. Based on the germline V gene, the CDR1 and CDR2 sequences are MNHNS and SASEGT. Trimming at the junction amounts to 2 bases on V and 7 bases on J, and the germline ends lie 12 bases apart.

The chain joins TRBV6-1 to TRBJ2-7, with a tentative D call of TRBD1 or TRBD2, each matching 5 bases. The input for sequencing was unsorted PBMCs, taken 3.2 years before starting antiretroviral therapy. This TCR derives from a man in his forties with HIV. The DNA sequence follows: TGTGCCAGCAGTGAAACAGGTCGGAGGGAGCAGTACTTC. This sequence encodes CASSETGRREQYF.